A selection of T cell receptor beta chains follows, all from one sample in a study of CD8+ T cells in alopecia areata. TCRdb keeps only in-frame clones here, not all; method: immunoSEQ multiplex PCR. The sample lists about 180,000 clones; about half were seen once. Source: CD8+ T cells sorted from blood, taken around week 53, from a patient treated with tofacitinib. These receptors were taken from a human donor with alopecia areata. The CDR3 runs from the conserved cysteine through the conserved F or W. The order of the fields is clone size, D gene, J gene, V gene, CDR3 protein, CDR3 DNA. A D gene is named only where the DNA matches it firmly. Size tells how often a clone was seen (once, few, many) or the class of an expanded clone, and some rows leave it out.

NA | NA | TRBJ1-1 | TRBV13 | CASSLYTGRGEAFF | TGTGCCAGCAGCTTATATACAGGGAGAGGTGAAGCTTTCTTT
NA | TRBD2 | TRBJ2-3 | TRBV4-1 | CASSHLLGLVTDTQYF | TGCGCCAGCAGCCACCTTTTAGGACTAGTAACAGATACGCAGTATTTT
NA | NA | TRBJ2-7 | TRBV4-1 | CASSQVGTNTYEQYF | TGCGCCAGCAGCCAAGTCGGGACCAATACCTACGAGCAGTACTTC
NA | NA | TRBJ2-5 | TRBV11-2 | CASSEQGRKETQYF | TGTGCCAGCAGCGAACAGGGACGGAAAGAGACCCAGTACTTC
NA | NA | TRBJ1-5 | TRBV25-1 | CASSAGSNQPQHF | TGTGCCAGCAGTGCCGGGAGCAATCAGCCCCAGCATTTT
NA | TRBD1 | TRBJ1-2 | TRBV29-1 | CSVDRQGLGYGYTF | TGCAGCGTCGATAGACAGGGTTTAGGCTATGGCTACACCTTC
few | NA | TRBJ1-1 | TRBV5-1 | CASSSAGKAFF | TGCGCCAGCAGCTCCGCAGGGAAAGCTTTCTTT
NA | TRBD2 | TRBJ2-1 | TRBV6-6 | CASSQLAGGNEQFF | TGTGCCAGCAGTCAATTAGCGGGGGGGAATGAGCAGTTCTTC
NA | NA | TRBJ2-7 | TRBV4-3 | CASSQETGPSYEQYF | TGCGCCAGCAGCCAGGAGACCGGGCCCTCCTACGAGCAGTACTTC
NA | NA | TRBJ2-7 | TRBV2 | CASSDFQSPYEQYF | TGTGCCAGCAGTGACTTCCAGAGCCCCTACGAGCAGTACTTC
NA | TRBD2 | TRBJ2-1 | TRBV9 | CASSTSVASGGNEQFF | TGTGCCAGCAGCACGAGTGTGGCTAGCGGGGGCAATGAGCAGTTCTTC
NA | NA | TRBJ2-2 | TRBV4-3 | CASSQARNTGELFF | TGCGCCAGCAGCCAAGCACGGAACACCGGGGAGCTGTTTTTT
few | NA | TRBJ1-1 | TRBV30 | CAWSVDRNTEAFF | TGTGCCTGGAGTGTAGACAGAAACACTGAAGCTTTCTTT
NA | NA | TRBJ1-2 | TRBV19 | CASSYRTDYYGYTF | TGTGCCAGTAGTTATCGGACAGACTACTATGGCTACACCTTC
NA | NA | TRBJ2-1 | TRBV30 | CAWVQEGALSEQFF | TGTGCCTGGGTACAGGAGGGGGCCTTAAGTGAGCAGTTCTTC
NA | NA | TRBJ1-5 | TRBV15 | CATSSDQPQHF | TGTGCCACCAGCAGTGATCAGCCCCAGCATTTT
NA | NA | TRBJ1-1 | TRBV30 | CAWSRAWGEAFF | TGTGCCTGGAGTCGGGCCTGGGGTGAAGCTTTCTTT
NA | NA | TRBJ2-2 | TRBV6-5 | CASSYSRDTGELFF | TGTGCCAGCAGTTATTCCCGGGACACCGGGGAGCTGTTTTTT
NA | NA | TRBJ2-3 | TRBV2 | CASSEGGAVDTQYF | TGTGCCAGCAGTGAGGGCGGGGCGGTAGATACGCAGTATTTT
NA | NA | TRBJ2-1 | TRBV5-6 | CASSSDRSTYNEQFF | TGTGCCAGCAGTTCCGACAGGTCTACCTACAATGAGCAGTTCTTC
NA | NA | TRBJ1-3 | TRBV6-5 | CASSPGGPGNTIYF | TGTGCCAGCAGTCCCGGGGGACCCGGAAACACCATATATTTT
NA | NA | TRBJ1-5 | TRBV6-5 | CASRPEGYSNQPQHF | TGTGCCAGCAGACCCGAGGGGTATAGCAATCAGCCCCAGCATTTT
NA | TRBD1 | TRBJ2-2 | TRBV11-1 | CASRQGTTGELFF | TGTGCCAGCAGACAGGGGACGACCGGGGAGCTGTTTTTT
once | TRBD2 | TRBJ2-5 | TRBV27 | CASSFLGTRGETQYF | TGTGCCAGCAGTTTCCTCGGGACTAGAGGGGAGACCCAGTACTTC
NA | NA | TRBJ1-1 | TRBV30 | CAWSVGVNTEAFF | TGTGCCTGGAGTGTTGGGGTGAACACTGAAGCTTTCTTT
few | NA | TRBJ2-1 | TRBV11-2 | CASSSLAREQFF | TGTGCCAGCAGCTCTCTAGCGCGCGAGCAGTTCTTC
NA | NA | TRBJ1-2 | TRBV14 | CASSQSLTNYGYTF | TGTGCCAGCAGCCAATCTCTCACCAACTATGGCTACACCTTC
NA | TRBD1 | TRBJ1-2 | TRBV10-3 | CAIRDGTGFYGYTF | TGTGCCATCAGGGACGGGACAGGATTCTATGGCTACACCTTC
NA | NA | TRBJ1-2 | TRBV20-1 | CSARAGVGYTF | TGCAGTGCTAGAGCGGGGGTGGGCTACACCTTC
NA | NA | TRBJ2-1 | TRBV13 | CASSPPKPSAYNEQFF | TGTGCCAGCAGCCCCCCGAAACCTTCGGCTTACAATGAGCAGTTCTTC
NA | TRBD1 | TRBJ2-3 | TRBV7-9 | CASSQPDRATQYF | TGTGCCAGCAGCCAACCCGACAGGGCGACGCAGTATTTT
NA | TRBD2 | TRBJ2-2 | TRBV6-1 | CASSSLSGGTGELFF | TGTGCCAGCAGTTCCCTTAGCGGGGGAACCGGGGAGCTGTTTTTT
NA | NA | TRBJ2-1 | TRBV9 | CASSVRDGPSNEQFF | TGTGCCAGCAGCGTCCGGGACGGACCCTCCAATGAGCAGTTCTTC
NA | NA | TRBJ2-5 | TRBV2 | CASSGAGFRDQTQYF | TGTGCCAGCAGTGGGGCCGGGTTTAGGGACCAGACCCAGTACTTC
few | TRBD2 | TRBJ2-3 | TRBV7-8 | CASRLLAGGTDTQYF | TGTGCCAGCCGGCTGCTAGCGGGGGGCACAGATACGCAGTATTTT
few | TRBD1 | TRBJ1-5 | TRBV2 | CATSRTGNSNQPQHF | TGTGCCACCTCGCGGACAGGAAATAGCAATCAGCCCCAGCATTTT
NA | TRBD1 | TRBJ1-2 | TRBV7-9 | CASSLVGGANGYTF | TGTGCCAGCAGCTTAGTAGGGGGCGCGAATGGCTACACCTTC
NA | NA | TRBJ1-6 | TRBV7-8 | CASSEVGVDSPLHF | TGTGCCAGCAGCGAAGTTGGGGTTGATTCACCCCTCCACTTT
NA | TRBD2 | TRBJ2-7 | TRBV7-9 | CASSPGLAGAYEQYF | TGTGCCAGCAGCCCCGGACTAGCGGGGGCCTACGAGCAGTACTTC
NA | NA | TRBJ2-7 | TRBV13 | CASSPQTQPYEQYF | TGTGCCAGCAGCCCGCAGACACAACCCTACGAGCAGTACTTC
NA | NA | TRBJ2-7 | TRBV5-6 | CASSLTQGEQYF | TGTGCCAGCAGCTTGACCCAAGGCGAGCAGTACTTC
NA | NA | TRBJ1-1 | TRBV27 | CASRGADTEAFF | TGTGCCAGCCGGGGGGCGGACACTGAAGCTTTCTTT